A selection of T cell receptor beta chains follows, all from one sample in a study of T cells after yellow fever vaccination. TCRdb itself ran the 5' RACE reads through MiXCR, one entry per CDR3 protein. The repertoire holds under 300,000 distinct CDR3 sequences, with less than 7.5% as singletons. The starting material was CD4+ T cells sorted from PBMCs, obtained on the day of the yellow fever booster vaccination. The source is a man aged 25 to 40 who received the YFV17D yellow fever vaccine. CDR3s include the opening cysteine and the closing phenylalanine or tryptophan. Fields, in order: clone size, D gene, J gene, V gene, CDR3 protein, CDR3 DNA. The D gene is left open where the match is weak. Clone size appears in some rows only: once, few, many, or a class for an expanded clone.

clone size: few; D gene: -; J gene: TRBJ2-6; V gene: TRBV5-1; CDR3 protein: CASSLAGHLNSGANVLTF; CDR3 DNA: TGCGCCAGCAGCTTGGCGGGACATCTTAATTCTGGGGCCAACGTCCTGACTTTC
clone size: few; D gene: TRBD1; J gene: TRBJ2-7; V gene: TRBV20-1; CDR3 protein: CSAPDPGQGYEQYF; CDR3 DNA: TGCAGTGCTCCGGATCCGGGACAGGGGTACGAGCAGTACTTC
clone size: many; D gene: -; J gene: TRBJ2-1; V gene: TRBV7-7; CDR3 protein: CASSFGQGNEQFF; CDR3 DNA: TGTGCCAGCAGCTTCGGGCAGGGCAATGAGCAGTTCTTC
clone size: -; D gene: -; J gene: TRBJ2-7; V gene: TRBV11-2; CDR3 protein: CASSLVGGSALLTYEQYF; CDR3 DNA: TGTGCCAGCAGCTTAGTGGGGGGAAGCGCGCTGCTTACCTACGAGCAGTACTTC
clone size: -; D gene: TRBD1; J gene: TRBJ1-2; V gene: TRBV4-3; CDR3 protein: CASSQGGQGDYGYTF; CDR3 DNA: TGCGCCAGCAGCCAAGGGGGACAGGGGGACTATGGCTACACCTTC
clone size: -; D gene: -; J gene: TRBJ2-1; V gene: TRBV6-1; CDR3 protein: CASRGRAIENNEQFF; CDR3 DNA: TGTGCCAGCAGAGGTCGGGCCATAGAGAATAATGAGCAGTTCTTC
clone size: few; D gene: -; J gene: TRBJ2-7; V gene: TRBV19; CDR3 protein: CASRPKGLLTYEQYF; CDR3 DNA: TGTGCCAGTAGGCCCAAGGGTCTCTTAACCTACGAGCAGTACTTC
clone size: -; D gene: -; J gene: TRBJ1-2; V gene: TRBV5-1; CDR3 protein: CASNSGGVPNYGYTF; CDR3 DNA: TGCGCCAGCAACTCTGGGGGGGTCCCTAACTATGGCTACACCTTC
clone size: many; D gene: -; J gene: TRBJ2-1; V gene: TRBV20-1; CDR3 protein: CSARVSRTRQFF; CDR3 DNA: TGCAGTGCTAGAGTGAGTAGGACGAGGCAGTTCTTC
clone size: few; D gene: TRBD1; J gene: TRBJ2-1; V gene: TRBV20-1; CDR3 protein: CSARGWDRGFGDEQFF; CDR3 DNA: TGCAGTGCTAGAGGCTGGGACAGGGGATTTGGCGATGAGCAGTTCTTC
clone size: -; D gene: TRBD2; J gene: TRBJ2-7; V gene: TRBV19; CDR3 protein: CASSIAPLAGANEQYF; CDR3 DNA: TGTGCCAGTAGTATAGCCCCACTAGCGGGAGCAAACGAGCAGTACTTC
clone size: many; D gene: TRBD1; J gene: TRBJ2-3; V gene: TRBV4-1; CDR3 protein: CASSPRQGAITDTQYF; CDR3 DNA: TGCGCCAGCAGCCCCAGACAGGGGGCCATCACAGATACGCAGTATTTT
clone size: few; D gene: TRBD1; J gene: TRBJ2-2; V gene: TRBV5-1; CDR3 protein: CASSLWDSRGTGELFF; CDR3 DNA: TGCGCCAGCAGCTTATGGGACAGCCGCGGCACCGGGGAGCTGTTTTTT
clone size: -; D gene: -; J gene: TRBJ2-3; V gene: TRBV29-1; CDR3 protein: CSATAQGLRTDTQYF; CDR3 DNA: TGCAGCGCGACCGCGCAGGGGCTGCGCACAGATACGCAGTATTTT
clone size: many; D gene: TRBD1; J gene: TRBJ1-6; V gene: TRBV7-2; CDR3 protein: CASSLGQGANSPLHF; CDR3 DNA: TGTGCCAGCAGCTTAGGACAGGGAGCAAATTCACCCCTCCACTTT
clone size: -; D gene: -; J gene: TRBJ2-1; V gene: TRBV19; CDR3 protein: CASSILGGRGNEQFF; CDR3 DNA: TGTGCCAGTAGTATACTTGGAGGCAGGGGCAATGAGCAGTTCTTC
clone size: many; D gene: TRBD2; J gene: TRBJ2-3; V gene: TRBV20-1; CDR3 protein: CSATTSGTYTQYF; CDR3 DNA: TGCAGTGCTACGACTAGCGGGACATATACGCAGTATTTT
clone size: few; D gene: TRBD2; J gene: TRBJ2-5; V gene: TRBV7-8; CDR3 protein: CASQSGRREETQYF; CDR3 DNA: TGTGCCAGCCAGAGCGGGAGAAGGGAAGAGACCCAGTACTTC
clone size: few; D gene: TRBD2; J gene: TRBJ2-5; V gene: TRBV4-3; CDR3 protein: CASSQDRSGRGEETQYF; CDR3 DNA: TGCGCCAGCAGCCAAGATCGTAGCGGGAGGGGCGAAGAGACCCAGTACTTC
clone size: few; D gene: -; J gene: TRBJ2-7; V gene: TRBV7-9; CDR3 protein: CASSLVKVSDSPYEQYF; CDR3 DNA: TGTGCCAGCAGCTTAGTAAAGGTCTCGGACAGTCCGTACGAGCAGTACTTC
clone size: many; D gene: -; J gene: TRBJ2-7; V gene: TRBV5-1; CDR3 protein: CASSWEPSYEQYF; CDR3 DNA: TGCGCCAGCAGCTGGGAGCCTTCCTACGAGCAGTACTTC
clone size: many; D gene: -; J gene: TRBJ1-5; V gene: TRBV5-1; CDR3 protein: CASSLAGEEPQHF; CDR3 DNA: TGCGCCAGCAGCTTGGCCGGGGAGGAGCCCCAGCATTTT
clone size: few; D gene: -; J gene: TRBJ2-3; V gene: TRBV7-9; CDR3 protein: CASRGHRELTDTQYF; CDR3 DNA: TGTGCCAGCAGAGGCCACAGGGAACTCACAGATACGCAGTATTTT
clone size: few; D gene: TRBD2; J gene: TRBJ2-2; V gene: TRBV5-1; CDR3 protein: CASSRIGTSGNTGELFF; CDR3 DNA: TGCGCCAGCAGCCGAATAGGGACTAGCGGGAACACCGGGGAGCTGTTTTTT
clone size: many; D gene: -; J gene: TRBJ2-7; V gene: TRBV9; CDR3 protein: CASSVGLNPSYEQYF; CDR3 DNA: TGTGCCAGCAGCGTAGGACTTAACCCCTCCTACGAGCAGTACTTC
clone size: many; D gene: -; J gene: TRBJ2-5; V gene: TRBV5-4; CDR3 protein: CASSPGLFQETQYF; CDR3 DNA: TGTGCCAGCAGCCCGGGACTTTTCCAAGAGACCCAGTACTTC
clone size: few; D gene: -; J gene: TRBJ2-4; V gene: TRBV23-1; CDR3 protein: CASSQSIQGLGNIQYF; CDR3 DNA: TGCGCCAGCAGTCAATCAATCCAGGGGTTGGGAAACATTCAGTACTTC
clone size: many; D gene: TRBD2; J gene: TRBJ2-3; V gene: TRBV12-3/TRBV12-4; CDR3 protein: CASSFGSEGLAGPRTDTQYF; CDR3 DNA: TGTGCCAGCAGTTTTGGGTCAGAGGGACTAGCGGGCCCGCGGACAGATACGCAGTATTTT
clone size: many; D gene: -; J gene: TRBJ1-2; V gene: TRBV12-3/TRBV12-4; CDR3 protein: CASHNAAGTNYGYTF; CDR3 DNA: TGTGCCAGCCACAACGCGGCGGGCACTAACTATGGCTACACCTTC
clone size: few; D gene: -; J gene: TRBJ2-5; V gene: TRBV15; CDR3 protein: CATSRGLIGEETQYF; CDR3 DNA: TGTGCCACCAGCAGAGGACTAATAGGGGAAGAGACCCAGTACTTC
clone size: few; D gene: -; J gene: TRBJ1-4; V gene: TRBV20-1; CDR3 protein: CSASNGTPKGKLFF; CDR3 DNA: TGCAGTGCGTCGAACGGGACACCGAAGGGAAAACTGTTTTTT
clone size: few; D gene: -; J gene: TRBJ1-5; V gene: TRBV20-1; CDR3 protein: CSATIGTPDQPQHF; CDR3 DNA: TGCAGTGCTACCATAGGGACCCCAGATCAGCCCCAGCATTTT
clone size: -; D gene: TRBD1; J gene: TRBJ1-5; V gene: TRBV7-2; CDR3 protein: CASSLGQGTQPQHF; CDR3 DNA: TGTGCCAGCAGCTTGGGACAGGGCACGCAGCCCCAGCATTTT
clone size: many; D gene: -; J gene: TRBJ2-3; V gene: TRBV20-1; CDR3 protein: CSSFEGGGTDTQYF; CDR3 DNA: TGCAGTTCATTCGAAGGGGGCGGGACTGATACGCAGTATTTT
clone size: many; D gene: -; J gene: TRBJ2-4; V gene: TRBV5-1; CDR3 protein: CASSLGQFDFDIQYF; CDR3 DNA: TGCGCCAGCAGCTTGGGACAGTTCGATTTCGACATTCAGTACTTC
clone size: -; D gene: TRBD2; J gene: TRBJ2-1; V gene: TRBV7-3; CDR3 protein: CASSLGSSGNEQFF; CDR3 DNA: TGTGCCAGCAGCTTAGGGTCTAGCGGGAATGAGCAGTTCTTC
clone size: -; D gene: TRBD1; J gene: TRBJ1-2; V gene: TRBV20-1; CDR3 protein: CSASSRDSRPQGYTF; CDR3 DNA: TGCAGTGCTAGTTCCCGGGACAGCCGTCCGCAAGGCTACACCTTC
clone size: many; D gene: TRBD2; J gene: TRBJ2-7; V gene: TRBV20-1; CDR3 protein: CSGTSGSYEQYF; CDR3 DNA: TGCAGTGGGACTAGCGGGAGCTACGAGCAGTACTTC
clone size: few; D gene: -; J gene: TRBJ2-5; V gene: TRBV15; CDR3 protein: CATSRDGTALRTQYF; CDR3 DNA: TGTGCCACCAGCAGAGATGGGACGGCATTGCGGACCCAGTACTTC
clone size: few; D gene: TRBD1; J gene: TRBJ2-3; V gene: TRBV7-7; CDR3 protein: CASSSKGAGDTQYF; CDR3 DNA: TGTGCCAGCAGCTCAAAGGGGGCTGGAGATACGCAGTATTTT
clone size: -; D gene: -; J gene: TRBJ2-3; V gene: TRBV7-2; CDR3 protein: CASSLARLHTDTQYF; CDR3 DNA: TGTGCCAGCAGCTTAGCGCGCCTCCACACAGATACGCAGTATTTT
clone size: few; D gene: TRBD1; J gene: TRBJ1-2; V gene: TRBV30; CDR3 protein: CAWSVGTGSNYGYTF; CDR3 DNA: TGTGCCTGGAGTGTAGGGACAGGCTCTAACTATGGCTACACCTTC
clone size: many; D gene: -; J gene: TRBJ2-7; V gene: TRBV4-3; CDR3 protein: CASSQGTIGDYEQYF; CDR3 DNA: TGCGCCAGCAGCCAAGGGACTATCGGAGACTACGAGCAGTACTTC